These 9 T cell receptor beta chains were all obtained from the same sample, sequenced in a study of T cells after posttransplantation cyclophosphamide. The assay was immunoSEQ multiplex PCR, and TCRdb's table has in-frame clones only and misses some. The data hold 9,800 or so clones, with 89% observed a single time. Sampled 1 year posttransplant, controls received myeloablative marrow transplants, methotrexate and a calcineurin inhibitor. The sample consisted of PBMCs, taken approximately 430 days after allogeneic stem cell transplant with calcineurin inhibitor and methotrexate. Receptors originate from a male patient between 45 and 60 years old who received an allogeneic stem cell transplant from an unrelated donor, was CMV-positive, and had chronic GVHD only. Some of these T cells may belong to the graft donor.

This sequence joins TRBV13 and TRBJ1-6, with D possibly TRBD1 on 5 matching bases. V lost 7 bases, J lost 7 bases, and 14 bases lay in between. The CDR3 totals 14 residues. The germline V gene has CDR1 PRHDT and CDR2 FYEKMQ (reference sequence). CDR3 protein: CASTYSGENSPLHF. CDR3 coding DNA: TGTGCCAGCACCTATTCGGGGGAGAATTCACCCCTCCACTTT.

The chain employs TRBV28 and TRBJ2-5, with 11 bases matching TRBD2. The CDR3 consists of 15 residues. Germline V gene lookup returns CDR1 MDHEN and CDR2 SYDVKM. Unmatched junction bases numbered 5, after V lost 3 bases and J lost 5 bases. In DNA, the CDR3 is TGTGCCAGCAGTTTTCTAGCGGGGGGTCTTGAGACCCAGTACTTC. Translation: CASSFLAGGLETQYF. Supplemented by reference TRBV28 and TRBJ2-5, the full variable domain reads DVKVTQSSRYLVKRTGEKVFLECVQDMDHENMFWYRQDPGLGLRLIYFSYDVKMKEKGDIPEGYSVSREKKERFSLILESASTNQTSMYLCASSFLAGGLETQYFGPGTRLLVL.

V and J are TRBV5-1 and TRBJ2-7; D is perhaps TRBD1 (7 bases). The V gene's germline CDR1 is SGHRS and CDR2 YFSETQ. The CDR3 has 14 residues. The ends were cut back, 4 bases at V and 3 bases at J, with 14 bases in the middle. CDR3: CASSVTGTGYEQYF. CDR3 coding DNA: TGCGCCAGCAGCGTGACAGGGACTGGCTACGAGCAGTACTTC.

The chain uses TRBV27 and TRBJ1-6; weak D call: TRBD1 (5 bases). Per germline, CDR1 MNHEY and CDR2 SMNVEV (reference sequence). The CDR3 consists of 14 residues. The V end lost 3 bases, the J end lost 6 bases, and 9 bases lay between the germline ends. CDR3 in amino acids: CASSFQGFNSPLHF. The CDR3 DNA follows: TGTGCCAGCAGTTTCCAGGGATTTAATTCACCCCTCCACTTT.

J is TRBJ2-7 and V is TRBV5-1, with D tentatively TRBD2 (6 bases). Trimming cost V 2 bases and J 3 bases, with 6 bases left between them. Per germline, CDR1 SGHRS and CDR2 YFSETQ. The CDR3 extends over 12 amino acids. The CDR3 is CASSFGSYEQYF. The CDR3 DNA reads as TGCGCCAGCAGCTTCGGGAGCTACGAGCAGTACTTC.

The V gene is TRBV2, the J gene TRBJ2-7; D gene ambiguous. Trimming stripped 5 bases from V and 3 bases from J, with 14 bases between. The length of the CDR3 is 14 residues. Germline V lookup: CDR1 SNHLY, CDR2 FYNNEI. The CDR3, as DNA: TGTGCCAGCAGTCACATCGACAATTACTACGAGCAGTACTTC. Its protein product is CASSHIDNYYEQYF.

V and J are TRBV19 and TRBJ2-1, with 8 bases fitting TRBD2. V lost 3 bases and J lost 4; bases outside the gene matches: 5. Germline V CDR1 and CDR2: LNHDA, SQIVND (reference sequence). This CDR3 is 15 amino acids long. CDR3 amino acids: CASSILSGGYNEQFF. In DNA form, the CDR3 reads TGTGCCAGTAGTATTCTGAGCGGGGGTTACAATGAGCAGTTCTTC.

V usage is TRBV19 and J usage is TRBJ2-7, with TRBD1 matching 7 bases. The germline V gene has CDR1 LNHDA and CDR2 SQIVND (reference sequence). CDR3 length: 14 residues. Trimming cost V 3 bases and J 6 bases; bases outside gene matches: 8. The DNA for the CDR3 is TGTGCCAGTAGTATGACAGGGCGGATGAGCGAGCAGTACTTC. Protein sequence: CASSMTGRMSEQYF.

The chain employs TRBV25-1 and TRBJ2-4, with a weak D call TRBD1 (6 bases). CDR1 is MGHDK, CDR2 SYGVNS, per germline. The CDR3 is 14 amino acids. Trimming removed 2 bases from V and 4 bases from J, with 9 bases in between. This CDR3 reads CASSEQGQKNIQYF. The CDR3 region has the DNA TGTGCCAGCAGTGAACAAGGACAGAAAAACATTCAGTACTTC.